This T cell receptor (beta chain) appears in the sequencing data of a study of T cell responses to AZD1222 COVID-19 vaccine. Study-wide context: Pooled samples include second doses given at about 4 or 12 weeks. Study-level results: The repertoires were collected only after the peak T cell response. Targets within unmutated variant regions were reportedly found for nearly half of spike-specific TCRs. Spike was spanned by vaccine-associated CD4 TCRs, with dominance at 160-218 and 743-854.

Profiling relied on immunoSEQ multiplex PCR, and the TCRdb table lists in-frame clones only, not all of them. The sample holds about 130,000 clones, around 90% seen once. Comments on this clone: Its antigen is not identified.

The sample was peripheral blood, taken on day 0 of AZD1222 vaccination. The receptor was derived from an adult in good health.

The CDR3 nucleotides read TGTGCCAGCAGCTTCCTAGACCAGAAGAGGGGCTACACCTTC. Its protein is CASSFLDQKRGYTF. V and J are TRBV6-5 and TRBJ1-2; the D is unclear. Trimming stripped 6 bases from V and 8 bases from J, with 19 bases between. The CDR3 contains 14 residues. The V gene's germline CDR1 is MNHEY and CDR2 SVGAGI.